This TCR beta chain is drawn from a study of CD8 T cells in ankylosing spondylitis listed by TCRdb under 2017. For the wider study: T cell receptor beta repertoires were profiled in healthy donors and ankylosing spondylitis patients so that disease-linked TCR variants could be found. The whole study cohort included over a hundred healthy donors and over 20 ankylosing spondylitis patients. Peripheral blood samples were taken, and synovial fluid was additionally collected from ankylosing spondylitis patients.

This sample was sequenced with an Illumina HiSeq 2500. Quantitative 5'-RACE with molecular barcodes was used to prepare TCR beta libraries. In the paper's pipeline: A new computational method based on a probabilistic model of VDJ rearrangement was used to identify disease-linked TCR variants. TCRdb reran the public reads through fastp at Q25 and MiXCR, keeping productive beta chains. Each CDR3 protein gets just one entry, which takes the most common genes and DNA from the rows behind it. The V and J calls here are based on TCRdb, not the publication. The sample table holds 450,000 to 550,000 distinct CDR3 sequences, of which approximately 5.3% were seen once. The biggest ten clones account for approximately 4% of the sample. This clonotype was found many times. No antigen is known for it. No qualities accompany the bases; no much larger clone lies one base away. Study-level results and caveats: According to the report, matched synovial fluid samples from ankylosing spondylitis patients were significantly enriched for the disease-linked clones. Some of the motif variants had been reported before in the synovial fluid and blood of reactive arthritis patients, a finding that suggests common disease-initiation mechanisms. A TCR beta motif made up of about eight highly homologous amino acid variants appeared to be characteristic of blood from ankylosing spondylitis patients. A CD8+ phenotype was shown by the disease-linked clones, which were found at relatively low frequencies in peripheral blood.

Trimming at the junction amounts to 5 bases on V and 3 bases on J, and the germline ends lie 16 bases apart. CDR1 and CDR2 are drawn from the germline V gene: MDHEN, SYDVKM. The CDR3, from cysteine to phenylalanine, totals 15 residues. Here the CDR3 DNA is all that survives: 45 bases in frame from base 1. The chain is assembled from TRBV28 and TRBJ1-1; the D gene is not confidently resolved. Sequencing used blood, either unsorted or a sorted T cell fraction (not recorded which). This clonotype was sampled from a male donor with ankylosing spondylitis. CDR3 region: CASSPLFRSDTEAFF. The DNA is as follows: TGTGCCAGCAGTCCTCTCTTCCGGTCCGACACTGAAGCTTTCTTT.